The 5 T cell receptor beta chains below come from one sample, sequenced in a study of PD-1 blockade in mismatch repair-deficient tumors. Repertoires were generated with immunoSEQ multiplex PCR, while TCRdb's copy carries only in-frame clones and drops some. In the table there are fewer than 100,000 clones, around 85% of which are singletons. Material: peripheral blood, obtained 12 weeks after starting pembrolizumab. The receptor source for this set is an adult with mismatch repair-deficient cancer.

The chain recombines TRBV29-1 with TRBJ2-1; 10 nucleotides line up with TRBD1. The CDR3 extends over 15 amino acids. The J segment lost 3 bases and the V segment lost 6 bases, leaving 8 bases of the junction unmatched. The germline V gene encodes CDR1 SQVTM and CDR2 ANQGSEA. The CDR3 region has the DNA TGCAGCGTCGAAAACCGGGACAGGGGCTACAATGAGCAGTTCTTC. It codes for CSVENRDRGYNEQFF.

The rearrangement joins TRBV5-1 to TRBJ1-3; no firm D call. The V end was cut by 0 bases, the J end by 4 bases, with 5 bases between. The CDR3 is 13 residues long. Germline CDR1 and CDR2: SGHRS and YFSETQ. The CDR3 DNA follows: TGCGCCAGCAGCTTGGATCGGGGAAACACCATATATTTT. Its translation is CASSLDRGNTIYF.

The chain joins TRBV5-1 to TRBJ2-5; unclear D gene. Germline V gives CDR1 SGHRS, CDR2 YFSETQ. The V gene lost 0 bases and the J gene lost 0 bases, with 9 bases spanning the gap. CDR3 length: 15 amino acids. The CDR3 region has the DNA TGCGCCAGCAGCTTGGAGCACTCGTACCAAGAGACCCAGTACTTC. This encodes CASSLEHSYQETQYF.

The chain has TRBV27 and TRBJ1-5; D unclear. The CDR3 has 14 amino acids. Germline V lookup: CDR1 MNHEY, CDR2 SMNVEV (reference sequence). Trimming stripped 4 bases from V and 3 bases from J, with 10 bases between. The CDR3 DNA reads TGTGCCAGCAGTTCATCAGGCTACAATCAGCCCCAGCATTTT. Translation gives CASSSSGYNQPQHF.

CDR3 DNA sequence: TGTGCCAGCAGTTTAGGGTTTGACTATGGCTACACCTTC. Its protein product is CASSLGFDYGYTF. J is TRBJ1-2 and V is TRBV28; D uncertain. From germline, CDR1 is MDHEN and CDR2 SYDVKM. The CDR3 spans 13 residues. V was clipped by 2 bases and J by 3 bases, with 7 bases between them.